The TCR beta chain under discussion was sequenced for a study of Graves' ophthalmopathy and Graves' hyperthyroidism. Whole-study findings and limits: Most clonotypes expanded in thyroid above 0.001 frequency were present in blood too.

V lost 6 bases and J lost 5; bases outside the gene matches: 9. The CDR3 is made up of 15 amino acids. Germline CDR1 is MNHEY and CDR2 is SVGAGI. Clinical symptoms and serum thyroxine were used for diagnosis; TRAb, thyroid ultrasound and orbital computed tomography were also relied on. There are many counts of this clonotype. Antigen unknown. Amplification of TCR beta CDR3 regions used RNA transcripts. RT-PCR with HTBI primers came first, then second-round multiplex PCR. TCRdb reanalysed the multiplex PCR reads using MiXCR and keeps one entry per CDR3 protein. The sample includes under 400,000 distinct CDR3 sequences, 15% to 20% of them seen just once.

Material: peripheral blood. The V and J genes are TRBV6-5 and TRBJ2-2; 7 bases agree with TRBD1. This receptor was taken from an adult man with Graves' ophthalmopathy. For the CDR3, the DNA is TGTGCCAGCAGATCAGACAGGGATTGGACCGGGGAGCTGTTTTTT. It is translated as CASRSDRDWTGELFF.